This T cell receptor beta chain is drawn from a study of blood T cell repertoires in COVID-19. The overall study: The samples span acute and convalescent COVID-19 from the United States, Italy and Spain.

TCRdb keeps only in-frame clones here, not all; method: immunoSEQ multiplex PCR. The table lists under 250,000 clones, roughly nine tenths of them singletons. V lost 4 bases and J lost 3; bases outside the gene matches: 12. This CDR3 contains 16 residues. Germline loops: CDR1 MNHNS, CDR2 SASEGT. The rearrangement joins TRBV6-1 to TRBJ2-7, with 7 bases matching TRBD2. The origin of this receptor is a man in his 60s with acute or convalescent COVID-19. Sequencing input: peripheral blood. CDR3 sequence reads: CASSVVRASGIYEQYF. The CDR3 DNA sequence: TGTGCCAGCAGTGTCGTCCGGGCTAGCGGAATCTACGAGCAGTACTTC.